This passage covers 30 T cell receptor beta chains from one sample sequenced in a study of shared clonotypes between healthy human individuals. Profiled with immunoSEQ multiplex PCR; TCRdb holds only in-frame clones, not every one. The sample yields about 2.3 million clones, approximately 95% seen once. Material: naive CD4+ T cells from PBMCs. The subset denotes: CD45RA+ positively selected. Source of these receptors: a man between 18 and 29 years old in good health. Some clones in this sample may be carry-over from other donors' samples.

This clone was picked up one time. This rearrangement joins TRBV9 to TRBJ2-3; TRBD1 agrees at 7 bases. The V segment lost 1 base and the J segment 2 bases; nucleotides outside the gene matches: 7. In germline, CDR1 is SGDLS, CDR2 YYNGEE. This CDR3 has 16 residues. CDR3 in amino acids: CASSVPARGSTDTQYF. The CDR3 bases are TGTGCCAGCAGCGTACCGGCCAGGGGGTCCACAGATACGCAGTATTTT.

This chain connects TRBV28 to TRBJ2-5; possible D gene TRBD1, 5 bases. CDR1 and CDR2 (germline): MDHEN, SYDVKM. This CDR3 is built from 15 residues. V was clipped by 7 bases and J by 3 bases, with 18 bases between them. The CDR3 region has the DNA TGTGCCAGCACCCCTTCCCCGACAGCAAAAGAGACCCAGTACTTC. Translating it yields CASTPSPTAKETQYF.

This clone was observed once. The genes are TRBV7-9 and TRBJ1-2, with D possibly TRBD1 on 5 matching bases. Per germline, CDR1 SEHNR and CDR2 FQNEAQ (reference sequence). V was clipped by 0 bases and J by 7 bases, with 12 bases between them. This CDR3 contains 14 residues. CDR3 region: CASSLAPGSGGYTF. CDR3 in DNA: TGTGCCAGCAGCTTAGCTCCAGGGAGTGGTGGCTACACCTTC.

The chain carries TRBV7-6 and TRBJ1-1, with D perhaps matching TRBD1 (5 bases). V lost 1 base, J lost 7 bases, and 25 bases lay in between. Germline V gives CDR1 SGHVS, CDR2 FNYEAQ. The CDR3 sequence is 18 residues long. Written as DNA, the CDR3 is TGTGCCAGCAGCTTAGGTCTTCAATTAAGAGGCAGGGTGAATGAAGCTTTCTTT. Protein: CASSLGLQLRGRVNEAFF.

This chain joins TRBV10-3 and TRBJ1-3; D is possibly TRBD1 (5 bases). The CDR3 has 15 residues. Germline V gene lookup returns CDR1 ENHRY and CDR2 SYGVKD. With 10 bases removed from V and 0 bases from J, the gap between germline ends came to 16 bases. The DNA for the CDR3 is TGTGCCACCTCTCCGGGACTCAACTCTGGAAACACCATATATTTT. This gives the protein CATSPGLNSGNTIYF.

The chain links TRBV11-3 to TRBJ1-3; no reliable D call. The CDR3 covers 18 residues. V shed 0 bases and J shed 0 bases, with 15 bases lying between them. Germline V CDR1 and CDR2: SGHNT, YENEEA. DNA of the CDR3: TGTGCCAGCAGCTTAGATCCCCCAGGCCGGATCTCTGGAAACACCATATATTTT. It is translated as CASSLDPPGRISGNTIYF.

J is TRBJ2-1 and V is TRBV28, with TRBD1 matching 11 bases. V lost 2 bases, J lost 7 bases, and 4 bases stayed unmatched. This CDR3 spans 15 amino acids. Looked up from germline, CDR1 is MDHEN and CDR2 is SYDVKM. CDR3 in amino acids: CASSLRTGGWNEQFF. CDR3 DNA sequence: TGTGCCAGCAGTTTAAGGACAGGGGGCTGGAATGAGCAGTTCTTC.

This clone was counted a single time. The genes are TRBV5-1 and TRBJ1-3; D uncertain. The V end was cut by 6 bases, the J end by 1 base, with 8 bases between. Per the germline V gene, CDR1 is SGHRS and CDR2 is YFSETQ. The CDR3 covers 13 residues. The CDR3 region is CASKSSSGNTIYF. The CDR3 DNA reads as TGCGCCAGCAAATCAAGTTCTGGAAACACCATATATTTT.

The chain is built from TRBV5-5 and TRBJ1-2; D gene uncertain. CDR3 length equals 14 residues. CDR1 SGHKS and CDR2 YYEKEE come from the germline V gene (reference sequence). V was cut by 0 bases and J by 4 bases, with 10 bases left in between. The CDR3 loop reads CASSLASGSYGYTF. CDR3 DNA: TGTGCCAGCAGCTTGGCATCAGGTTCCTATGGCTACACCTTC.

The chain combines TRBV5-1 with TRBJ2-1, with 7 bases matching TRBD1. V lost 0 bases, J lost 4 bases, and 7 bases stayed unmatched. The CDR3 extends over 16 amino acids. The germline V gene has CDR1 SGHRS and CDR2 YFSETQ. CDR3: CASSLGTGEVYNEQFF. CDR3 DNA sequence: TGCGCCAGCAGCTTGGGGACAGGTGAAGTGTACAATGAGCAGTTCTTC.

This clone was found a few times. The chain couples TRBV4-3 to TRBJ1-1, with D uncertain. The ends were cut back, 0 bases at V and 5 bases at J, with 10 bases in the middle. In germline, CDR1 is LGHNA, CDR2 YSLEER. The CDR3 contains 14 residues. This CDR3 reads CASSQESAGTEAFF. The CDR3, as DNA: TGCGCCAGCAGCCAAGAGTCCGCGGGGACTGAAGCTTTCTTT.

The chain carries TRBV11-3 and TRBJ2-3; D call uncertain. The V end was cut by 5 bases, the J end by 0 bases, with 6 bases between. The V gene's germline CDR1 is SGHNT and CDR2 YENEEA. The CDR3 is made up of 13 amino acids. Here the CDR3 DNA reads TGTGCCAGCAGCCCGGATAGCACAGATACGCAGTATTTT. Translated: CASSPDSTDTQYF.

This clone was recorded once. The chain recombines TRBV29-1 with TRBJ2-7; TRBD2 agrees at 9 bases. The CDR3 runs 15 residues. With V trimmed by 4 bases and J by 7 bases, 14 bases remained unmatched. The germline CDR1 and CDR2 sequences are SQVTM and ANQGSEA. The CDR3 spells CSVGWAGGLSGEQYF. The CDR3 coding sequence is TGCAGCGTTGGATGGGCGGGAGGGCTGTCCGGGGAGCAGTACTTC.

J is TRBJ1-1 and V is TRBV15; D remains unclear. The germline V gene encodes CDR1 LNHNV and CDR2 YYDKDF (reference sequence). V lost 0 bases and J 5 bases, leaving 10 bases between the germline ends. The CDR3 runs to 14 residues. The DNA of the CDR3 is TGTGCCACCAGCAGAGATTTAGTGAGGACTGAAGCTTTCTTT. Its translation is CATSRDLVRTEAFF.

The chain has TRBV7-3 and TRBJ2-2; 10 bases map to TRBD2. Trimming removed 5 bases from V and 4 bases from J; junction bases left unmatched: 10. Germline lookup yields CDR1 SGHTA and CDR2 FQGTGA. This CDR3 contains 17 residues. CDR3 nucleotides: TGTGCCAGCAGCCCAAAGACTAGCGGGTTAGGCACCGGGGAGCTGTTTTTT. Its translation is CASSPKTSGLGTGELFF.

The chain links TRBV7-8 to TRBJ2-7, with D maybe TRBD2 (5 bases). Between the trimmed V and J ends, which lost 1 base and 1 base, there was a span of 17 bases. The CDR3 runs 17 residues. The V gene's germline CDR1 is SGHVS and CDR2 FQNEAQ. CDR3 coding DNA: TGTGCCAGCAGCTTAGGGGCCACGAGGGCAAGGTCCTACGAGCAGTACTTC. Translated: CASSLGATRARSYEQYF.

About this clone itself: Other DNA sequences in this sample translate to the same CDR3. This rearrangement joins TRBV5-1 to TRBJ2-3; the match to TRBD2 covers 7 bases. V trimming: 5 bases; J trimming: 0 bases; junction bases outside the gene matches: 3. This CDR3 contains 14 residues. The V gene's germline CDR1 is SGHRS and CDR2 YFSETQ. The CDR3 sequence: CASRSGTSTDTQYF. The CDR3 nucleotides are TGCGCCAGCAGAAGCGGGACTAGCACAGATACGCAGTATTTT.

The chain is built from TRBV30 and TRBJ1-6; D may be TRBD1 (5 bases). The germline gives CDR1 GTSNPN, CDR2 SVGIG (reference sequence). This CDR3 contains 14 residues. Trimming stripped 0 bases from V and 8 bases from J, with 11 bases between. The CDR3 loop reads CAWSVEAGYSPLHF. CDR3 sequence (DNA): TGTGCCTGGAGTGTAGAGGCAGGGTATTCACCCCTCCACTTT.

The J gene is TRBJ1-5, the V gene TRBV7-2; 8 bases agree with TRBD1. The CDR3 is 15 residues long. CDR1 and CDR2 (germline): SGHTA, FQGNSA. The V segment lost 4 bases and the J segment 2 bases; nucleotides outside the gene matches: 4. The CDR3 DNA sequence: TGTGCCAGCAGCTCAGAGACAGGGGGCAATCAGCCCCAGCATTTT. Translated, it gives CASSSETGGNQPQHF. The whole variable domain, filled in from reference TRBV7-2 and TRBJ1-5, reads GAGVSQSPSNKVTEKGKDVELRCDPISGHTALYWYRQSLGQGLEFLIYFQGNSAPDKSGLPSDRFSAERTGGSVSTLTIQRTQQEDSAVYLCASSSETGGNQPQHFGDGTRLSIL.

The J gene is TRBJ1-5, the V gene TRBV7-8, with a tentative D call TRBD1 (5 bases). V lost 0 bases to trimming and J lost 11 bases, with 14 bases between them. CDR1 SGHVS and CDR2 FQNEAQ come from the germline V gene. This CDR3 is 14 amino acids long. CDR3 DNA sequence: TGTGCCAGCAGCTTAGCGAGGGGCCCGGCTGCCCAGCATTTT. Translated, it gives CASSLARGPAAQHF.

V gene TRBV7-3 combines with J gene TRBJ2-1, with D unclear. The V and J ends lost 5 bases and 0 bases respectively, with 5 bases between them. The germline CDR1 and CDR2 sequences are SGHTA and FQGTGA. The CDR3 loop spans 13 amino acids. The CDR3 here is CASSPYSYNEQFF. The CDR3 DNA reads as TGTGCCAGCAGCCCCTACTCCTACAATGAGCAGTTCTTC.

The chain couples TRBV23-1 to TRBJ1-2; 7 bases match TRBD1. TRBV23-1 is given ORF status, its function remaining uncertain. This CDR3 spans 15 amino acids. Trimming took 4 bases from V and 5 from J; bases not matched to a gene: 10. The CDR3, as DNA: TGCGCCAGCAGTCTTCACAGGGGTCTTTCTTATGGCTACACCTTC. Its protein is CASSLHRGLSYGYTF.

The chain carries TRBV28 and TRBJ2-3; either TRBD1 or TRBD2 may fit D (6 bases each). In germline, CDR1 is MDHEN, CDR2 SYDVKM. The CDR3 has 16 amino acids. Trimming pared 7 bases from V and 4 bases from J, leaving 21 bases between. CDR3 nucleotide sequence: TGTGCCAGCATCCGATCGGGGGCGTTGTCCCCAGATACGCAGTATTTT. It is translated as CASIRSGALSPDTQYF.

The chain uses TRBV5-6 and TRBJ1-4; D is uncertain. Looked up from germline, CDR1 is SGHDT and CDR2 is YYEEEE. Between the trimmed V and J ends, which lost 1 base and 7 bases, there was a span of 8 bases. This CDR3 comprises 13 residues. The CDR3: CASSLMSSEKLFF. CDR3 nucleotide sequence: TGTGCCAGCAGCTTGATGTCAAGTGAAAAACTGTTTTTT.

This clone was seen only once. Here the CDR3 reads CSVPGGGMPPGAFF. CDR3 in DNA: TGCAGCGTACCCGGGGGAGGAATGCCCCCCGGAGCTTTCTTT. The chain employs TRBV29-1 and TRBJ1-1; tentative D call: TRBD1 (5 bases). The V end lost 6 bases, the J end lost 10 bases, and 24 bases lay between the germline ends. The CDR3 has 14 amino acids. Germline V gene lookup returns CDR1 SQVTM and CDR2 ANQGSEA.

The rearrangement links TRBV5-6 to TRBJ2-3, with TRBD2 matching 7 bases. The CDR3 totals 16 residues. V lost 0 bases and J lost 2; bases outside the gene matches: 6. From germline, CDR1 is SGHDT and CDR2 YYEEEE. DNA for the CDR3: TGTGCCAGCAGCTTGGCGTTTCGGGACTACACAGATACGCAGTATTTT. Translated, it gives CASSLAFRDYTDTQYF.

The chain combines TRBV9 with TRBJ2-1; TRBD1 aligns across 7 bases. V was pared by 4 bases and J by 6 bases, with 10 bases of the junction left unmatched. CDR3 length equals 15 residues. Per the germline V gene, CDR1 is SGDLS and CDR2 is YYNGEE. The CDR3 is CASSQGVGPTNEQFF. CDR3 DNA: TGTGCCAGCAGCCAGGGGGTGGGACCTACCAATGAGCAGTTCTTC.

V and J are TRBV7-2 and TRBJ2-5; D is possibly TRBD1 (5 bases). Germline loops: CDR1 SGHTA, CDR2 FQGNSA. The CDR3 totals 12 residues. V dropped 4 bases and J dropped 5 bases, with 8 bases sitting between them. The CDR3 nucleotides read TGTGCCAGCAGCTATGGGGCGGAGACCCAGTACTTC. Its translation: CASSYGAETQYF.

V usage is TRBV5-4 and J usage is TRBJ2-3; D uncertain. Germline lookup yields CDR1 SGHNT and CDR2 YYREEE (reference sequence). There are 14 residues in the CDR3. The V and J ends lost 2 bases and 2 bases respectively, with 9 bases between them. The CDR3 coding sequence is TGTGCCAGCAGCTTTCTCCGGAACACAGATACGCAGTATTTT. Its protein is CASSFLRNTDTQYF.

This chain connects TRBV28 to TRBJ2-3, with 12 positions matching TRBD2. Germline loops: CDR1 MDHEN, CDR2 SYDVKM. The junction had 13 bases not matched to a gene; V was cut back by 5 bases and J by 1 base. CDR3 length equals 19 residues. Here the CDR3 DNA reads TGTGCCAGCAGTCCGCCCGGGACACGGACTAGCGGGGGCACAGATACGCAGTATTTT. This translates into CASSPPGTRTSGGTDTQYF.